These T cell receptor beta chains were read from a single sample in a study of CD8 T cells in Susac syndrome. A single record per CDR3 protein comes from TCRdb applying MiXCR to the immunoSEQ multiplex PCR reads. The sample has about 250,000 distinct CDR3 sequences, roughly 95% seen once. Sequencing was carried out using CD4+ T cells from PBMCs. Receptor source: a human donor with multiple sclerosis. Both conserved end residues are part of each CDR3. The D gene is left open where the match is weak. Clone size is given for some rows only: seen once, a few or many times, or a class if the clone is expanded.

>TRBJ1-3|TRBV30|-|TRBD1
CAWTRTGGNTIYF
TGTGCCTGGACTCGGACAGGGGGAAACACCATATATTTT
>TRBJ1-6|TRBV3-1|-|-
CASSQRQFNNSPLHF
TGTGCCAGCAGCCAGAGACAGTTTAATAATTCACCCCTCCACTTT
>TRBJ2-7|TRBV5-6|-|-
CASSHGDMYEQYF
TGTGCCAGCAGCCACGGGGATATGTACGAGCAGTACTTC
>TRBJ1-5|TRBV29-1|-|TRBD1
CSVVAGGRNQPQHF
TGCAGCGTTGTCGCAGGGGGACGCAATCAGCCCCAGCATTTT
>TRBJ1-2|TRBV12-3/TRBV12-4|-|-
CASSSGTTLGTNYGYTF
TGTGCCAGCAGTTCCGGGACAACACTCGGTACTAACTATGGCTACACCTTC
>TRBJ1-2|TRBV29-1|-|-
CSVVQLNSNLGYTF
TGCAGCGTCGTCCAACTTAACTCCAACCTGGGCTACACCTTC
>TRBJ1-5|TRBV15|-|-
CATSRDPAGHQPQHF
TGTGCCACCAGCAGAGATCCGGCAGGCCATCAGCCCCAGCATTTT
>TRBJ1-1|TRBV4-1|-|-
CASSQGWGPEAFF
TGCGCCAGCAGCCAAGGTTGGGGTCCTGAAGCTTTCTTT
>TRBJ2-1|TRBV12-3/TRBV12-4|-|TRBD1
CASSLGGDRADEQFF
TGTGCCAGCAGTTTGGGGGGGGACAGGGCGGATGAGCAGTTCTTC
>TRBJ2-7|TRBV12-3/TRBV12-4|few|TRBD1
CASSLRTGKVELYF
TGTGCCAGCAGTCTACGGACAGGGAAAGTGGAACTGTACTTC